This is a list of T cell receptor beta chains from one sample in a study of PD-1 blockade in classical Hodgkin lymphoma. Clones were sequenced by immunoSEQ multiplex PCR, and TCRdb holds only the in-frame ones, with some missing. Among fewer than 40,000 clones listed, around 88% were seen once. Sequenced sample: CD4+ T cells from blood. These receptors were taken from a human donor with classical Hodgkin lymphoma. The CDR3 runs from the conserved cysteine through the conserved F or W. A D gene is named only where the DNA matches it firmly. Not all rows give a size; the values are once, few, many and, for expanded clones, a class.

TRBV7-2	-	TRBJ2-7	TRBD2	CASSFTSGRSPSYEQYF	TGTGCCAGCAGCTTTACTAGCGGGAGGTCTCCCTCCTACGAGCAGTACTTC
TRBV28	-	TRBJ2-7	TRBD1	CASSRQGLVSGEQYF	TGTGCCAGCAGTCGACAGGGATTAGTTTCGGGTGAGCAGTACTTC
TRBV7-3	-	TRBJ1-6	-	CASSLSAVSPLHF	TGTGCCAGCAGCTTAAGCGCGGTTTCACCCCTCCACTTT
TRBV2	-	TRBJ2-5	-	CASTAVETQYF	TGTGCCAGCACCGCGGTGGAGACCCAGTACTTC
TRBV6-5	-	TRBJ1-4	TRBD1	CASSYGTATNEKLFF	TGTGCCAGCAGTTACGGGACAGCAACTAATGAAAAACTGTTTTTT
TRBV7-3	-	TRBJ2-2	-	CASGDPSNTGELFF	TGTGCCAGCGGCGACCCCTCGAACACCGGGGAGCTGTTTTTT
TRBV18	-	TRBJ1-2	-	CASSPGFGYTF	TGTGCCAGCTCACCCGGTTTTGGCTACACCTTC
TRBV2	-	TRBJ1-1	-	CASRVSRDTEAFF	TGTGCCAGCAGAGTGTCCAGGGACACTGAAGCTTTCTTT
TRBV6-5	-	TRBJ2-7	-	CASSYRETSYEQYF	TGTGCCAGCAGCTACAGGGAGACTTCCTACGAGCAGTACTTC
TRBV12-2	-	TRBJ1-5	-	CASRRWTTLNQPQHF	TGTGCAAGTCGCCGCTGGACGACTCTCAATCAGCCCCAGCATTTT
TRBV9	-	TRBJ2-3	TRBD2	CASSDLLRGAGSDTQYF	TGTGCCAGCAGCGATCTACTGCGGGGGGCGGGGTCAGATACGCAGTATTTT
TRBV5-1	-	TRBJ1-6	-	CASSLWQTNSPLHF	TGCGCCAGCAGCTTGTGGCAGACTAATTCACCCCTCCACTTT
TRBV13	-	TRBJ1-6	-	CASSWGNSPLHF	TGTGCCAGCAGCTGGGGGAATTCACCCCTCCACTTT
TRBV7-8	-	TRBJ2-7	-	CASSLVSGQGGAEQYF	TGTGCCAGCAGCTTAGTGAGCGGGCAGGGAGGCGCCGAGCAGTACTTC
TRBV19	-	TRBJ1-1	-	CASRVKTGAFF	TGTGCCAGTAGGGTAAAAACGGGAGCTTTCTTT
TRBV27	-	TRBJ2-1	TRBD2	CASSLRASGRAFEQFF	TGTGCCAGCAGTTTAAGGGCTAGCGGGAGGGCCTTTGAGCAGTTCTTC
TRBV5-4	-	TRBJ1-6	-	CASRGQLNSPLHF	TGTGCCAGCAGGGGACAACTTAATTCACCCCTCCACTTT
TRBV2	once	TRBJ2-2	-	CASSELGTGELFF	TGTGCCAGCAGTGAGTTAGGGACAGGGGAGCTGTTTTTT
TRBV7-9	few	TRBJ1-2	-	CASSLVGSYGYTF	TGTGCCAGCAGCTTAGTAGGGTCCTATGGCTACACCTTC
TRBV9	-	TRBJ2-1	TRBD2	CASSGPGLVGGQFF	TGTGCCAGCAGCGGCCCGGGACTAGTAGGGGGGCAGTTCTTC
TRBV28	-	TRBJ1-1	-	CASSLLRAEAFF	TGTGCCAGCAGTTTATTAAGGGCTGAAGCTTTCTTT
TRBV7-2	-	TRBJ1-3	-	CASSRPEVGNTIYF	TGTGCCAGCAGCCGCCCGGAGGTTGGAAACACCATATATTTT
TRBV6-1	-	TRBJ1-6	-	CASSEQDSPLHF	TGTGCCAGCAGTGAGCAGGATTCACCCCTCCACTTT
TRBV7-8	-	TRBJ1-2	-	CASSSEANYGYTF	TGTGCCAGCAGCTCGGAAGCTAACTATGGCTACACCTTC
TRBV6-1	-	TRBJ2-7	-	CASSEGAGPSGKQYF	TGTGCCAGCAGTGAAGGTGCAGGTCCCAGTGGGAAGCAGTACTTC
TRBV7-9	few	TRBJ1-4	-	CASSPGVVSANEKLFF	TGTGCCAGCAGCCCGGGAGTAGTAAGCGCTAATGAAAAACTGTTTTTT
TRBV18	-	TRBJ1-1	TRBD1	CASSPLGTDTEAFF	TGTGCCAGCTCACCCCTCGGGACAGACACTGAAGCTTTCTTT
TRBV18	-	TRBJ2-7	TRBD1	CASSPRQGWNEQYF	TGTGCCAGCTCACCGCGACAGGGGTGGAACGAGCAGTACTTC
TRBV2	-	TRBJ2-3	TRBD2	CASSEGAGGPDTQYF	TGTGCCAGCAGTGAAGGAGCGGGAGGGCCTGATACGCAGTATTTT
TRBV6-5	-	TRBJ2-2	-	CASRGNTGELFF	TGTGCCAGCAGGGGGAACACCGGGGAGCTGTTTTTT
TRBV11-3	-	TRBJ2-3	TRBD2	CASSLGSSGSNTDTQYF	TGTGCCAGCAGCTTAGGGTCTAGCGGGAGTAACACAGATACGCAGTATTTT
TRBV5-4	-	TRBJ2-7	-	CASSPGQFSSYEQYF	TGTGCCAGCAGCCCCGGACAGTTTAGCTCCTACGAGCAGTACTTC
TRBV5-1	once	TRBJ2-2	TRBD1	CASSLAGQSGNTGELFF	TGCGCCAGCAGCTTGGCGGGACAGTCGGGGAACACCGGGGAGCTGTTTTTT
TRBV7-9	-	TRBJ2-2	TRBD1	CASSPRQGDNTGELFF	TGTGCCAGCAGCCCAAGACAGGGAGATAACACCGGGGAGCTGTTTTTT
TRBV15	-	TRBJ1-1	-	CATSRATGIEAFF	TGTGCCACCAGCAGAGCAACAGGGATTGAAGCTTTCTTT
TRBV11-3	-	TRBJ2-3	-	CASSSGDHTDTQYF	TGTGCCAGCAGCTCCGGGGATCACACAGATACGCAGTATTTT
TRBV6-5	-	TRBJ2-7	TRBD1	CASSSGTGSSYEQYF	TGTGCCAGCAGTTCCGGGACAGGGAGCTCCTACGAGCAGTACTTC
TRBV28	-	TRBJ2-3	-	CASSPFPPDGYTDTQYF	TGTGCCAGCAGTCCTTTTCCCCCGGACGGCTACACAGATACGCAGTATTTT
TRBV29-1	few	TRBJ1-3	-	CSVLQSSGNTIYF	TGCAGCGTCCTACAGAGCTCTGGAAACACCATATATTTT